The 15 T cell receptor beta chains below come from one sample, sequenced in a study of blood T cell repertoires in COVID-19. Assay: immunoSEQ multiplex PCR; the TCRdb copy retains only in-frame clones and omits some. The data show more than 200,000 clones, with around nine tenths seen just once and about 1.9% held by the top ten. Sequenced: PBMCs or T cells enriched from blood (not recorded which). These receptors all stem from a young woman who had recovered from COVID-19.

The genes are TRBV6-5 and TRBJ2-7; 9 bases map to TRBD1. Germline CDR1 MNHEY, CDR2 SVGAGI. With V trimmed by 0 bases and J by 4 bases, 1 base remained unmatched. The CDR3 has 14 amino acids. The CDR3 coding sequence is TGTGCCAGCAGTTACTCGGGACAGGGTTACGAGCAGTACTTC. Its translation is CASSYSGQGYEQYF.

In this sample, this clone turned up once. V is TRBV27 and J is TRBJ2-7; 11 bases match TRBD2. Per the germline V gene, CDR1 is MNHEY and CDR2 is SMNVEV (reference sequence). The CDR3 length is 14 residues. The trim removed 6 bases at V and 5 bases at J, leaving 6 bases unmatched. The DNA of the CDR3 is TGTGCCAGCAGGTTACTAGCGGGGGACCACGAGCAGTACTTC. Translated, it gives CASRLLAGDHEQYF.

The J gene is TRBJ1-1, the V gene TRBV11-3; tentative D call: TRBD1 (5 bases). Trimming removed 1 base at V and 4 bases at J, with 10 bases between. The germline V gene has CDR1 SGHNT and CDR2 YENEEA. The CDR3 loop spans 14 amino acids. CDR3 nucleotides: TGTGCCAGCAGCTTAGCAGGGCTGGGCACTGAAGCTTTCTTT. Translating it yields CASSLAGLGTEAFF.

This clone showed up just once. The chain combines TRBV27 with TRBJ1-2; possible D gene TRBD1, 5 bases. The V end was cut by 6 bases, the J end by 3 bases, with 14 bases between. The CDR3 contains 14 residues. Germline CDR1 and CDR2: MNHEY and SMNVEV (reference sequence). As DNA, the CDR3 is TGTGCCAGCAGGCGGGGCAGGGTCGACTATGGCTACACCTTC. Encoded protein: CASRRGRVDYGYTF.

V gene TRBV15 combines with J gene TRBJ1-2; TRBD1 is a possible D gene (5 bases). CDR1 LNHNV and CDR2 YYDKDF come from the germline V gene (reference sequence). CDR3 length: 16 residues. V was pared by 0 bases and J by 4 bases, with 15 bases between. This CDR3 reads CATSRDRGRATYGYTF. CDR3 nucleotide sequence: TGTGCCACCAGCAGAGATAGGGGCAGGGCCACCTATGGCTACACCTTC.

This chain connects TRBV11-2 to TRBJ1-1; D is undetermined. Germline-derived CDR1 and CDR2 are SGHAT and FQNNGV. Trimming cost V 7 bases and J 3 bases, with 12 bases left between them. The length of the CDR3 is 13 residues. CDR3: CASTSSWDTEAFF. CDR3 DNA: TGTGCCAGCACTAGCTCCTGGGACACTGAAGCTTTCTTT. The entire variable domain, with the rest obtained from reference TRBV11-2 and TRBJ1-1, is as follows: EAGVAQSPRYKIIEKRQSVAFWCNPISGHATLYWYQQILGQGPKLLIQFQNNGVVDDSQLPKDRFSAERLKGVDSTLKIQPAKLEDSAVYLCASTSSWDTEAFFGQGTRLTVV.

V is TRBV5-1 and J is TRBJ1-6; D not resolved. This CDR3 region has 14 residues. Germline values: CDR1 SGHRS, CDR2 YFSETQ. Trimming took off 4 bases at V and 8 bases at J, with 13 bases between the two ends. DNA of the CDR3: TGCGCCAGCAGCCTGGCAGGATACGATTCACCCCTCCACTTT. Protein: CASSLAGYDSPLHF.

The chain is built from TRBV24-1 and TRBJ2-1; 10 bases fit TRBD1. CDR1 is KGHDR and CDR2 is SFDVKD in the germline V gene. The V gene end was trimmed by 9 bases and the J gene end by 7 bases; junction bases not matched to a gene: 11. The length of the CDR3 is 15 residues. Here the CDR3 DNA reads TGTGCCACCGGACTTCCGGGACAGGGGCGGAATGAGCAGTTCTTC. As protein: CATGLPGQGRNEQFF.

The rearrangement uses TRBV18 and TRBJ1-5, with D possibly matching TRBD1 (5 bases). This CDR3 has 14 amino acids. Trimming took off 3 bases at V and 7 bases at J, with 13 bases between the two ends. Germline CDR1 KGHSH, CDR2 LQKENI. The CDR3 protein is CASSPGGVLQPQHF. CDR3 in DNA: TGTGCCAGCTCACCCGGGGGAGTGTTGCAGCCCCAGCATTTT.

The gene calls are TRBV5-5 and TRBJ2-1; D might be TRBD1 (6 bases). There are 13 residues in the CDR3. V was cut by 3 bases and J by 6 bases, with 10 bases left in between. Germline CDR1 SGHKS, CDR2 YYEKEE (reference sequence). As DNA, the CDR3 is TGTGCCAGCAGCTCCGGGACAACCAATGAGCAGTTCTTC. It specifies CASSSGTTNEQFF.

CDR3 region: CASSMGGTQETQYF. CDR3 nucleotides: TGTGCCAGCAGCATGGGGGGGACCCAAGAGACCCAGTACTTC. The chain carries TRBV21-1 and TRBJ2-5; the table assigns TRBD2, which was not confirmed against the DNA. TRBV21-1 has pseudogene status. This CDR3 spans 14 amino acids.

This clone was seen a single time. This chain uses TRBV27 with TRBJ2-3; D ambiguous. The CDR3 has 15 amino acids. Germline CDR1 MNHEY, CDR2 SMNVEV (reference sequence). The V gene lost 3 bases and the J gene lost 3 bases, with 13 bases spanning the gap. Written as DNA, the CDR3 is TGTGCCAGCAGTTTTGATTACGACACGACAGATACGCAGTATTTT. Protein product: CASSFDYDTTDTQYF.

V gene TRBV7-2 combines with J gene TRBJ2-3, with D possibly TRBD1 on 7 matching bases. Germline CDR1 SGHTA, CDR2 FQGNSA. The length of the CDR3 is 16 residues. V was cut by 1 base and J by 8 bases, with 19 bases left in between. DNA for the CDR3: TGTGCCAGCAGCTTAGTAGGGGGCGGGACCGCGGGTACGCAGTATTTT. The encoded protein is CASSLVGGGTAGTQYF.

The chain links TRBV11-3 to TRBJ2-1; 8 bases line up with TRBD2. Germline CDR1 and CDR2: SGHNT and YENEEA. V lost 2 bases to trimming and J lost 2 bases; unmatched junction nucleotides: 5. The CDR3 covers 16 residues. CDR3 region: CASSLSGGVPYNEQFF. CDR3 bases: TGTGCCAGCAGCTTAAGCGGGGGAGTTCCCTACAATGAGCAGTTCTTC.

The CDR3 reads CASSLDRAGALTDTQYF. The DNA for the CDR3 is TGTGCCAGCAGCTTAGATCGTGCGGGGGCCCTCACAGATACGCAGTATTTT. V and J are TRBV7-9 and TRBJ2-3; tentatively, D is TRBD2 (7 bases). CDR3 length: 17 amino acids. The ends were cut back, 1 base at V and 2 bases at J, with 16 bases in the middle. Germline values: CDR1 SEHNR, CDR2 FQNEAQ (reference sequence).